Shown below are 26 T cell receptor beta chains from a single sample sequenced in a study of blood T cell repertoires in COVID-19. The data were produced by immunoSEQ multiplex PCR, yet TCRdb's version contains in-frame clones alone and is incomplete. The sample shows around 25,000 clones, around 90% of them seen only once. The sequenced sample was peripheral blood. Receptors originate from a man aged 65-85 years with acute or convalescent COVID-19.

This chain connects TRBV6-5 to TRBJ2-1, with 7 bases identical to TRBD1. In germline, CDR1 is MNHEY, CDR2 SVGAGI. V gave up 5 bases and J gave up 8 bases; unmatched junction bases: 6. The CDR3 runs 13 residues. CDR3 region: CASSQGVVDEQFF. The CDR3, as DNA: TGTGCCAGCAGTCAGGGGGTGGTGGATGAGCAGTTCTTC.

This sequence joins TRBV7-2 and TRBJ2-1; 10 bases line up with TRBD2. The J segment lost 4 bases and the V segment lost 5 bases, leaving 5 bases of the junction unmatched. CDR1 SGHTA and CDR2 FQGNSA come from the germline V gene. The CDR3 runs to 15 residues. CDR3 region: CASSPSGSRYNEQFF. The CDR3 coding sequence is TGTGCCAGCAGCCCTAGCGGGAGTAGATACAATGAGCAGTTCTTC.

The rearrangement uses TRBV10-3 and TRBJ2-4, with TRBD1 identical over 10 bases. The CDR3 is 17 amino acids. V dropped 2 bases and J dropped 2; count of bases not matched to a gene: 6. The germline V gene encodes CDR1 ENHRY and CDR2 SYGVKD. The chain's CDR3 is CAISESRDRGTKNIQYF. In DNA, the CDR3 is TGTGCCATCAGTGAGAGCCGGGACAGGGGTACCAAAAACATTCAGTACTTC.

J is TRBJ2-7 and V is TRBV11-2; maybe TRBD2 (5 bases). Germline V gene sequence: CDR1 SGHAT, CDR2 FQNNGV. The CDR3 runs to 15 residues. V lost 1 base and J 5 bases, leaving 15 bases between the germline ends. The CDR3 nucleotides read TGTGCCAGCAGCTTAGTCAGGAGGAGTGGACACGAGCAGTACTTC. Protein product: CASSLVRRSGHEQYF.

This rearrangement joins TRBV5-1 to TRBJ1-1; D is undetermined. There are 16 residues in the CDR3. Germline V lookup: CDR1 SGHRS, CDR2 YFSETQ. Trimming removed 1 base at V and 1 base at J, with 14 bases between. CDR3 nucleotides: TGCGCCAGCAGCTTGAATTCTAGGCAGCCGAACACTGAAGCTTTCTTT. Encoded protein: CASSLNSRQPNTEAFF.

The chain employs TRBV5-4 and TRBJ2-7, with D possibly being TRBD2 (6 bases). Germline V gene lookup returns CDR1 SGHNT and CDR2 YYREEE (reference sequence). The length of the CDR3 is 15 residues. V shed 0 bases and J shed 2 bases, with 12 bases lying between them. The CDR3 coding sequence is TGTGCCAGCAGCTTGGCCGGGACGGGAGCCTACGAGCAGTACTTC. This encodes CASSLAGTGAYEQYF. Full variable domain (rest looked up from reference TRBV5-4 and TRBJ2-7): ETGVTQSPTHLIKTRGQQVTLRCSSQSGHNTVSWYQQALGQGPQFIFQYYREEENGRGNFPPRFSGLQFPNYSSELNVNALELDDSALYLCASSLAGTGAYEQYFGPGTRLTVT.

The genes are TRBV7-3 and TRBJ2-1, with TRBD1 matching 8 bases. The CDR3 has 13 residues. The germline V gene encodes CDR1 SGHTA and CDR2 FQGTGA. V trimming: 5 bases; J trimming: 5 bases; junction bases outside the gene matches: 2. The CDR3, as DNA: TGTGCCAGCAGCCAGGACAGGGACAATGAGCAGTTCTTC. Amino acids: CASSQDRDNEQFF.

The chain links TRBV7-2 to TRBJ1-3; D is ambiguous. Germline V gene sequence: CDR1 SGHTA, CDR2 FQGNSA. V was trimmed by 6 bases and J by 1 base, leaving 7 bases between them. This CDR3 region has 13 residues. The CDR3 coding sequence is TGTGCCAGCAGTTTCCTATCTGGAAACACCATATATTTT. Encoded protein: CASSFLSGNTIYF.

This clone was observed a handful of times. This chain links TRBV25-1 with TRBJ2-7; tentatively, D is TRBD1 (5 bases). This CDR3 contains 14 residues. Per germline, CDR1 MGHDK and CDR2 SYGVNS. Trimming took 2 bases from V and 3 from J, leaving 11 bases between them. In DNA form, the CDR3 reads TGTGCCAGCAGTGAAACAGGTGGGGTCTACGAGCAGTACTTC. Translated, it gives CASSETGGVYEQYF.

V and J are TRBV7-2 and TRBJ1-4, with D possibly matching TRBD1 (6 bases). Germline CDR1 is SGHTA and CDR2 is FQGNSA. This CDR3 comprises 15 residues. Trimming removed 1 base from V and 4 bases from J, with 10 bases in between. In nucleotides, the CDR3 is TGTGCCAGCAGCTTAGTAGGGGGGGGTAATGAAAAACTGTTTTTT. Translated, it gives CASSLVGGGNEKLFF.

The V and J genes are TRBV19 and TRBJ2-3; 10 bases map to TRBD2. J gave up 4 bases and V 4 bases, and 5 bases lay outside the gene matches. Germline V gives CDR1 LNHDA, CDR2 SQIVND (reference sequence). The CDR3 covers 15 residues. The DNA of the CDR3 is TGTGCCAGTAGTACAGCGGGAGGGACGGCAGATACGCAGTATTTT. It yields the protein CASSTAGGTADTQYF.

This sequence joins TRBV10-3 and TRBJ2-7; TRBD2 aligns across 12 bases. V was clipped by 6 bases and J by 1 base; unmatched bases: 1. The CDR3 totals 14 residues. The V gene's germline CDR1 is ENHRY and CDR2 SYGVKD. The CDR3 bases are TGTGCCATCAGGGGACTAGCGGGTTCCTACGAGCAGTACTTC. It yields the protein CAIRGLAGSYEQYF.

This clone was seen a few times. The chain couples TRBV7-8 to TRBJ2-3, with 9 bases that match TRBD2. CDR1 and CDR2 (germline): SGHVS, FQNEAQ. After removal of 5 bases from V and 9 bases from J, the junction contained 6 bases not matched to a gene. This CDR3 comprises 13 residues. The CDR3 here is CASSLSGRGTQYF. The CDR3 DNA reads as TGTGCCAGCAGCCTTAGCGGGAGAGGCACGCAGTATTTT.

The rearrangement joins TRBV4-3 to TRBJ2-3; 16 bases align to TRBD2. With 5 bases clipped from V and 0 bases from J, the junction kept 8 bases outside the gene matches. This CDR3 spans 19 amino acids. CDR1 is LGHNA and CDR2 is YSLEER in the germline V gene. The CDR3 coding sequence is TGCGCCAGCAGCAGGGGACTAGCGGGAGGGCGGAGGAGCACAGATACGCAGTATTTT. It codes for CASSRGLAGGRRSTDTQYF.

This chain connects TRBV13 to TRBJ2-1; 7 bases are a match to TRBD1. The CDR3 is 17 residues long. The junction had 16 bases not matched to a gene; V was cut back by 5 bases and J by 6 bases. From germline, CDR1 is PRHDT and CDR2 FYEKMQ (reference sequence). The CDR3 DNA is TGTGCCAGCAGCAGTCGACTGGACCAACAGGGGATCAATGAGCAGTTCTTC. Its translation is CASSSRLDQQGINEQFF.

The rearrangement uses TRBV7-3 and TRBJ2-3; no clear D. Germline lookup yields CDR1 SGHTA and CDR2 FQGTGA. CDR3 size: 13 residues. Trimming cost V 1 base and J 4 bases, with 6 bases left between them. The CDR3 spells CASSLMSADTQYF. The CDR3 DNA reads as TGTGCCAGCAGCTTAATGAGCGCAGATACGCAGTATTTT.

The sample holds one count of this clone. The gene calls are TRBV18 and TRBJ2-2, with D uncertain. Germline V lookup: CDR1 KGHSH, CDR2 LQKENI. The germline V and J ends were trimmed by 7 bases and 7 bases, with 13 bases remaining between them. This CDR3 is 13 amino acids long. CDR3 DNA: TGTGCCAGCTTAGAAGCCCTCGGCGGGGAGCTGTTTTTT. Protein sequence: CASLEALGGELFF. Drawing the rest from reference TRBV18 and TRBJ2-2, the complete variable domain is NAGVMQNPRHLVRRRGQEARLRCSPMKGHSHVYWYRQLPEEGLKFMVYLQKENIIDESGMPKERFSAEFPKEGPSILRIQQVVRGDSAAYFCASLEALGGELFFGEGSRLTVL.

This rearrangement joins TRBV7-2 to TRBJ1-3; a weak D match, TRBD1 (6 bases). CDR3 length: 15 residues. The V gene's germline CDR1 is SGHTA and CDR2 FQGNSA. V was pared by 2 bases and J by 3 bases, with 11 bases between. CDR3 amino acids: CASSLSGVGGNTIYF. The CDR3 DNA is TGTGCCAGCAGCTTATCAGGGGTGGGTGGAAACACCATATATTTT.

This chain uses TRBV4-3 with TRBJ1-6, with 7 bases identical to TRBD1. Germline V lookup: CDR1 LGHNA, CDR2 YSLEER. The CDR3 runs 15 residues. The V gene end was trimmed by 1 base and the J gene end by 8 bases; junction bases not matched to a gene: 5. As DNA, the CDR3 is TGCGCCAGCAGCCAAGGACAGGGTGCGCATTCACCCCTCCACTTT. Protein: CASSQGQGAHSPLHF.

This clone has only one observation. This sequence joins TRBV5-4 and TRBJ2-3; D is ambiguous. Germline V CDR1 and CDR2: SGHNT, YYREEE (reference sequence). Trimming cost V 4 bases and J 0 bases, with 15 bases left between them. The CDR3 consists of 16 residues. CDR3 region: CASSDGRRSSTDTQYF. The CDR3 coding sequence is TGTGCCAGCAGCGACGGCAGGCGCTCTAGCACAGATACGCAGTATTTT.

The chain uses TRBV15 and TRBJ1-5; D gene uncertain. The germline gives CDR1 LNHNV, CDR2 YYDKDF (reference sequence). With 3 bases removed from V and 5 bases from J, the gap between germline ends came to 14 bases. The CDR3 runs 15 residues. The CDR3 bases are TGTGCCACCAGCAGCGGTACAGATTTACATCAGCCCCAGCATTTT. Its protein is CATSSGTDLHQPQHF.

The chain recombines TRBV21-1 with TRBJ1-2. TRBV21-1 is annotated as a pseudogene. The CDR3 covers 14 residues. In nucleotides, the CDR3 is TGTGCCAGCAGCAAAATTGCCGTAGTCTATGGCTACACCTTC. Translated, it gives CASSKIAVVYGYTF.

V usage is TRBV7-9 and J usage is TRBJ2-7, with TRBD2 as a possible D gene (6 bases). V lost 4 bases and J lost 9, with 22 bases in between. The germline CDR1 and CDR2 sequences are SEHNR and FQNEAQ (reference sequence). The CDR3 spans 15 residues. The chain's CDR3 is CASSSGTQGLGWQYF. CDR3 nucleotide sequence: TGTGCCAGCAGCTCCGGGACTCAAGGGTTGGGGTGGCAGTACTTC.

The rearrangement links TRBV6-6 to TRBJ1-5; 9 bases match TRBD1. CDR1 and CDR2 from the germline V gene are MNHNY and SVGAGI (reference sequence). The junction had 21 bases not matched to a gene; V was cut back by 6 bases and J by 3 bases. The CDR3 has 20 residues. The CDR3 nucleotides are TGTGCCAGCAGCGACGGTCGCGGCACGGGGACAGGGTCGAACAATCAGCCCCAGCATTTT. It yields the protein CASSDGRGTGTGSNNQPQHF.

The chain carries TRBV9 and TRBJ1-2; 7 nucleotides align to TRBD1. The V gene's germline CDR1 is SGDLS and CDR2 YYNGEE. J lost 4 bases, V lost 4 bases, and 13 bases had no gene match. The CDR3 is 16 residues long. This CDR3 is CASSSIDRVSGYGYTF. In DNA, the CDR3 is TGTGCCAGCAGCTCTATTGACAGGGTATCGGGCTATGGCTACACCTTC.

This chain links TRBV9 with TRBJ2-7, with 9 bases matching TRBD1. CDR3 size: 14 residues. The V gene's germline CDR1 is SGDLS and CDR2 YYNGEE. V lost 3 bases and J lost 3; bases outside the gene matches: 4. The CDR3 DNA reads TGTGCCAGCAGCGAGGGGACAGGGTACTACGAGCAGTACTTC. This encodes CASSEGTGYYEQYF.